This entry lists 32 T cell receptor beta chains sequenced from one sample in a study of T-cell memory formation after mild COVID-19. TCRdb reanalysed the 5' RACE reads using MiXCR and keeps one entry per CDR3 protein. The sample records roughly 400,000 distinct CDR3 sequences, roughly 15% being singletons. The source material was PBMCs or a T cell subset sorted from them (not recorded which). All receptors come from a man between 18 and 35 years old who had mild COVID-19 (a few samples of this study predate the infection). Cell type and time point are not known.

A few counts support this clonotype. The rearrangement joins TRBV7-3 to TRBJ2-2; 10 positions match TRBD1. Germline CDR1 reads SGHTA; CDR2 reads FQGTGA. The CDR3 consists of 19 residues. With 0 bases clipped from V and 3 bases from J, the junction kept 10 bases outside the gene matches. The CDR3 spells CASSLTLRAGTGDTGELFF. The CDR3 nucleotides are TGTGCCAGCAGCTTAACCCTTAGGGCCGGGACAGGGGACACCGGGGAGCTGTTTTTT.

The V gene is TRBV18, the J gene TRBJ2-1, with 16 bases matching TRBD2. Germline trimming cut 3 bases from V and 9 bases from J; bases unmatched to any gene: 5. Germline V gene data show CDR1 as KGHSH and CDR2 as LQKENI. The CDR3 has 16 residues. The CDR3, as DNA: TGTGCCAGCTCACCCGGGACTAGCGGGGGGGCCTCTGAGCAGTTCTTC. Amino acid sequence: CASSPGTSGGASEQFF.

The CDR3 protein is CASRESARRTGELFF. CDR3 bases: TGTGCCAGCCGGGAGTCGGCAAGGAGAACCGGGGAGCTGTTTTTT. The chain is built from TRBV12-3 or TRBV12-4 and TRBJ2-2; D might be TRBD2 (6 bases). CDR3 length equals 15 residues. V lost 8 bases, J lost 5 bases, and 18 bases lay in between.

The chain couples TRBV5-6 to TRBJ1-4; D is uncertain. V lost 2 bases, J lost 9 bases, and 8 bases lay in between. The length of the CDR3 is 12 residues. Germline CDR1 reads SGHDT; CDR2 reads YYEEEE. The chain's CDR3 is CASSFPTQKLFF. In DNA, the CDR3 is TGTGCCAGCAGCTTCCCGACGCAAAAACTGTTTTTT.

The chain recombines TRBV9 with TRBJ1-5; D unresolved. CDR1 is SGDLS, CDR2 YYNGEE, per germline. V lost 0 bases, J lost 6 bases, and 16 bases lay in between. The length of the CDR3 is 16 residues. Here the CDR3 reads CASSVGPSGILQPQHF. CDR3 nucleotides: TGTGCCAGCAGCGTAGGTCCTTCGGGGATACTTCAGCCCCAGCATTTT.

The chain combines TRBV24-1 with TRBJ1-2; D gene uncertain. CDR3 length: 13 amino acids. V lost 9 bases to trimming and J lost 8 bases, with 18 bases between them. Germline V gives CDR1 KGHDR, CDR2 SFDVKD. CDR3 residues: CATSLGTFEGYTF. CDR3 sequence (DNA): TGTGCCACCTCCCTCGGCACCTTTGAGGGCTACACCTTC.

A few counts support this clonotype. The chain combines TRBV7-2 with TRBJ2-2; D possibly corresponds to TRBD1 (6 bases). The CDR3 has 14 amino acids. V dropped 6 bases and J dropped 6 bases, with 14 bases sitting between them. Germline lookup yields CDR1 SGHTA and CDR2 FQGNSA. CDR3 sequence: CASRSRGLSGELFF. CDR3 DNA sequence: TGTGCCAGCAGGTCCAGGGGTTTATCCGGGGAGCTGTTTTTT.

The J gene is TRBJ2-1, the V gene TRBV20-1, with a tentative D call TRBD2 (5 bases). The CDR3 extends over 16 amino acids. Deletions cut 4 bases from V and 9 bases from J, with 25 bases between. The germline V gene has CDR1 DFQATT and CDR2 SNEGSKA (reference sequence). Written as DNA, the CDR3 is TGCAGTGCTACTTCGAGCGGCGGATCAAAGGTTGGTGAGCAGTTCTTC. Its protein is CSATSSGGSKVGEQFF.

V gene TRBV4-2 combines with J gene TRBJ2-7; 8 nucleotides agree with TRBD2. CDR1 is LGHNA, CDR2 YNFKEQ, per germline. Losses at the gene ends were 2 bases for V and 2 bases for J; bases not matched to a gene: 5. The CDR3 runs 15 residues. The CDR3 is CASSQLAGGAYEQYF. The CDR3 bases are TGTGCCAGCAGCCAACTAGCGGGCGGAGCCTACGAGCAGTACTTC.

This sequence joins TRBV9 and TRBJ2-5; TRBD2 agrees at 7 bases. This CDR3 contains 14 residues. V lost 7 bases, J lost 5 bases, and 11 bases stayed unmatched. Germline CDR1 is SGDLS and CDR2 is YYNGEE. The CDR3 region has the DNA TGTGCCAGCGGGGCCCCAGGGCGGGGGGAGACCCAGTACTTC. Translated, it gives CASGAPGRGETQYF.

The CDR3 reads CASSQARDGEQFF. In DNA form, the CDR3 reads TGTGCCAGCAGCCAAGCGCGTGACGGTGAGCAGTTCTTC. The V and J genes are TRBV3-1 and TRBJ2-1; D uncertain. With 1 base removed from V and 9 bases from J, the gap between germline ends came to 10 bases. The germline gives CDR1 LGHDT, CDR2 YNNKEL (reference sequence). This CDR3 is built from 13 residues.

This chain links TRBV29-1 with TRBJ2-1; TRBD2 agrees at 11 bases. The CDR3 is made up of 14 amino acids. V shed 4 bases, J shed 7 bases, and the junction held 6 bases outside the gene matches. Germline V gene data show CDR1 as SQVTM and CDR2 as ANQGSEA. CDR3 in amino acids: CSVVAGGPLNEQFF. The CDR3, as DNA: TGCAGCGTTGTAGCGGGGGGGCCTCTTAATGAGCAGTTCTTC.

In this sample, this clonotype turned up a few times. This sequence joins TRBV7-9 and TRBJ1-4, with D tentatively TRBD1 (5 bases). Germline CDR1 reads SEHNR; CDR2 reads FQNEAQ (reference sequence). V shed 4 bases and J shed 5 bases, with 17 bases lying between them. The CDR3 consists of 16 residues. CDR3 nucleotides: TGTGCCAGCAGCTCCGGGGTGAGCGGGGGGAATGAAAAACTGTTTTTT. Protein product: CASSSGVSGGNEKLFF. Full variable domain (outside the CDR3, taken from reference TRBV7-9 and TRBJ1-4): DTGVSQNPRHKITKRGQNVTFRCDPISEHNRLYWYRQTLGQGPEFLTYFQNEAQLEKSRLLSDRFSAERPKGSFSTLEIQRTEQGDSAMYLCASSSGVSGGNEKLFFGSGTQLSVL.

This clonotype has ten or more counts. The chain is built from TRBV7-9 and TRBJ2-7; D gene uncertain. Germline-derived CDR1 and CDR2 are SEHNR and FQNEAQ (reference sequence). Trimming stripped 4 bases from V and 4 bases from J, with 8 bases between. The CDR3 totals 12 residues. The CDR3, as DNA: TGTGCCAGCAGCTCATTATCATACGAGCAGTACTTC. As protein: CASSSLSYEQYF.

This clonotype was picked up many times. The CDR3 sequence: CASSFQARNQETQYF. CDR3 DNA: TGTGCCAGCAGCTTTCAAGCACGGAATCAAGAGACCCAGTACTTC. The chain couples TRBV7-2 to TRBJ2-5; D is uncertain. The CDR3 is made up of 15 amino acids. CDR1 is SGHTA, CDR2 FQGNSA, per germline. V was cut by 3 bases and J by 2 bases, with 13 bases left in between.

This clonotype has only a few counts. The chain links TRBV7-9 to TRBJ1-4; D is possibly TRBD1 (5 bases). Germline-derived CDR1 and CDR2 are SEHNR and FQNEAQ (reference sequence). The CDR3 covers 17 residues. V dropped 4 bases and J dropped 3 bases, with 18 bases sitting between them. The CDR3 DNA follows: TGTGCCAGCAGCTCAACCCCAGGGAGGGGATCTAATGAAAAACTGTTTTTT. Protein: CASSSTPGRGSNEKLFF.

The V call is TRBV20-1, the J call TRBJ2-5; 8 bases line up with TRBD2. After removal of 6 bases from V and 2 bases from J, the junction contained 11 bases not matched to a gene. The CDR3 has 15 residues. Germline lookup yields CDR1 DFQATT and CDR2 SNEGSKA (reference sequence). This chain's CDR3 is CSAPSRGGFQETQYF. DNA of the CDR3: TGCAGTGCCCCTTCCCGGGGGGGATTTCAAGAGACCCAGTACTTC.

This clonotype was detected a few times. The chain uses TRBV24-1 and TRBJ1-1; perhaps TRBD1 as D (6 bases). The CDR3 extends over 16 amino acids. Germline V gene sequence: CDR1 KGHDR, CDR2 SFDVKD. Trimming took 4 bases from V and 7 from J, leaving 21 bases between them. This CDR3 reads CATSDSAAQGTDEAFF. In DNA form, the CDR3 reads TGTGCCACCAGTGACTCCGCCGCCCAGGGGACCGATGAAGCTTTCTTT.

This chain connects TRBV6-2 or TRBV6-3 to TRBJ1-1; D is possibly TRBD1 (6 bases). Trimming removed 5 bases from V and 9 bases from J, with 13 bases in between. The CDR3 contains 12 residues. The germline gives CDR1 MNHEY, CDR2 SVGEGT. The chain's CDR3 is CASSRTDAKAFF. As DNA, the CDR3 is TGTGCCAGCAGTCGGACAGACGCCAAAGCTTTCTTT.

This clonotype was counted only a few times. J is TRBJ2-3 and V is TRBV25-1, with a tentative D call TRBD2 (6 bases). Germline V gene sequence: CDR1 MGHDK, CDR2 SYGVNS. The CDR3 has 14 amino acids. V was cut by 8 bases and J by 4 bases, with 16 bases left in between. This CDR3 is CASRAPGGSDTQYF. The CDR3 DNA is TGTGCCAGCCGAGCCCCCGGGGGTTCAGATACGCAGTATTTT.

This clonotype was seen at least ten times. The chain combines TRBV6-2 or TRBV6-3 with TRBJ2-6, with no clear D. CDR3 length: 13 residues. Trimming stripped 0 bases from V and 3 bases from J, with 0 bases between. The germline CDR1 and CDR2 sequences are MNHEY and SVGEGT. This chain's CDR3 is CASSYSGANVLTF. The CDR3 region has the DNA TGTGCCAGCAGTTACTCTGGGGCCAACGTCCTGACTTTC.

This clonotype was counted ten times or more. This rearrangement joins TRBV27 to TRBJ1-6, with D uncertain. Germline V lookup: CDR1 MNHEY, CDR2 SMNVEV (reference sequence). The CDR3 runs 12 residues. Trimming removed 3 bases from V and 10 bases from J, with 7 bases in between. The DNA for the CDR3 is TGTGCCAGCAGTTTTCTAGGCTCACCCCTCCACTTT. This translates into CASSFLGSPLHF.

The rearrangement uses TRBV7-2 and TRBJ1-5, with D perhaps TRBD1 (5 bases). This CDR3 contains 15 residues. V was cut by 5 bases and J by 0 bases, with 11 bases left in between. The germline V gene encodes CDR1 SGHTA and CDR2 FQGNSA. This chain's CDR3 is CASSRGEASNQPQHF. CDR3 coding DNA: TGTGCCAGCAGCCGGGGGGAGGCTAGCAATCAGCCCCAGCATTTT.

The rearrangement joins TRBV20-1 to TRBJ1-5; 10 bases map to TRBD1. The CDR3 contains 12 residues. Germline V lookup: CDR1 DFQATT, CDR2 SNEGSKA (reference sequence). V lost 6 bases to trimming and J lost 7 bases; unmatched junction nucleotides: 3. The CDR3, as DNA: TGCAGTGCAACGACAGGGGGCCAGCCCCAGCATTTT. It specifies CSATTGGQPQHF.

There are a few counts of this clonotype. This rearrangement joins TRBV5-1 to TRBJ2-5; TRBD1 agrees at 10 bases. The CDR3 spans 14 residues. Germline lookup yields CDR1 SGHRS and CDR2 YFSETQ. V lost 0 bases to trimming and J lost 5 bases; unmatched junction nucleotides: 1. The CDR3 DNA is TGCGCCAGCAGCTTGGAGGGACAGGGGGAGACCCAGTACTTC. Translated: CASSLEGQGETQYF. Supplemented by reference TRBV5-1 and TRBJ2-5, the full variable domain reads KAGVTQTPRYLIKTRGQQVTLSCSPISGHRSVSWYQQTPGQGLQFLFEYFSETQRNKGNFPGRFSGRQFSNSRSEMNVSTLELGDSALYLCASSLEGQGETQYFGPGTRLLVL.

The rearrangement uses TRBV6-5 and TRBJ1-5; 8 nucleotides align to TRBD1. Germline lookup yields CDR1 MNHEY and CDR2 SVGAGI. V lost 2 bases and J lost 6; bases outside the gene matches: 9. CDR3 length: 16 residues. In DNA form, the CDR3 reads TGTGCCAGCAGTTACGCGCGGACAGGGTTAGGTCAGCCCCAGCATTTT. It yields the protein CASSYARTGLGQPQHF.

This clonotype has a handful of counts. This sequence joins TRBV9 and TRBJ2-6, with 10 bases fitting TRBD2. J was trimmed by 1 base and V by 4 bases; bases with no gene match: 8. In germline, CDR1 is SGDLS, CDR2 YYNGEE. The CDR3 is 18 amino acids. The CDR3 region has the DNA TGTGCCAGCAGCCCGACAAGCGGGGGGGCATCTGGGGCCAACGTCCTGACTTTC. Its translation is CASSPTSGGASGANVLTF.

This chain uses TRBV6-5 with TRBJ2-5; weak D call: TRBD2 (6 bases). The CDR3 spans 12 residues. V was shortened by 10 bases and J by 5 bases, with 14 bases between the two germline ends. CDR1 and CDR2 (germline): MNHEY, SVGAGI. As DNA, the CDR3 is TGTGCCACCATGGAGGGGACGGAGACCCAGTACTTC. Protein product: CATMEGTETQYF.

The chain is built from TRBV7-2 and TRBJ2-5, with D perhaps assigned TRBD1 or TRBD2 (7 bases each). The germline V and J ends were trimmed by 1 base and 4 bases, with 22 bases remaining between them. Germline V gene data show CDR1 as SGHTA and CDR2 as FQGNSA. The CDR3 totals 18 residues. The CDR3 spells CASSLDPIRGGPPETQYF. CDR3 nucleotide sequence: TGTGCCAGCAGCTTAGACCCCATCAGGGGGGGGCCCCCAGAGACCCAGTACTTC.

Only a few counts were recorded for this clonotype. The chain employs TRBV7-2 and TRBJ1-2, with a weak D call TRBD1 (6 bases). V was trimmed by 3 bases and J by 8 bases, leaving 13 bases between them. CDR1 is SGHTA and CDR2 is FQGNSA in the germline V gene. The CDR3 totals 13 residues. CDR3 in amino acids: CASSFSGAGGYTF. The CDR3 DNA reads TGTGCCAGCAGCTTTTCGGGGGCGGGAGGCTACACCTTC. The complete variable domain, with remaining parts taken from reference TRBV7-2 and TRBJ1-2, reads GAGVSQSPSNKVTEKGKDVELRCDPISGHTALYWYRQSLGQGLEFLIYFQGNSAPDKSGLPSDRFSAERTGGSVSTLTIQRTQQEDSAVYLCASSFSGAGGYTFGSGTRLTVV.

The chain uses TRBV10-3 and TRBJ1-1; 12 nucleotides line up with TRBD1. With 3 bases clipped from V and 12 bases from J, the junction kept 5 bases outside the gene matches. Germline CDR1 ENHRY, CDR2 SYGVKD. The CDR3 is 13 amino acids. The CDR3 nucleotides are TGTGCCATCAGTGAAGGGACAGGGGGCTCGTCTTTCTTT. This translates into CAISEGTGGSSFF.

The rearrangement links TRBV29-1 to TRBJ2-2; unclear D gene. The CDR3 contains 15 residues. V lost 1 base, J lost 5 bases, and 14 bases lay in between. Per the germline V gene, CDR1 is SQVTM and CDR2 is ANQGSEA. The DNA of the CDR3 is TGCAGCGTTGAAGGAAAGGAGACCGAGACCGGGGAGCTGTTTTTT. Translation gives CSVEGKETETGELFF.